The 14 T cell receptor beta chains below all came from one sample that was sequenced in a study of cytomegalovirus exposure and HLA in healthy donors. The PCR made use of 60 Vbeta and 13 Jbeta primers. The method was immunoSEQ multiplex PCR; TCRdb's version includes in-frame clones alone and lacks a portion of them. Of over 120,000 clones in the sample, around 72% were seen once. Material: PBMCs. The receptors here all came from a man younger than 30 in good health and CMV-seropositive.

This clone was recorded once. This rearrangement joins TRBV27 to TRBJ1-4; no firm D call. CDR1 and CDR2 (germline): MNHEY, SMNVEV (reference sequence). Trimming cost V 2 bases and J 7 bases, with 8 bases left between them. The CDR3 runs to 13 residues. Here the CDR3 DNA reads TGTGCCAGCAGTTTAAGAGGGAGTGAAAAACTGTTTTTT. It yields the protein CASSLRGSEKLFF.

The CDR3 here is CASSPPSGFGGYTF. CDR3 coding DNA: TGCGCCAGCAGCCCTCCGTCGGGTTTCGGGGGCTACACCTTC. The rearrangement uses TRBV5-1 and TRBJ1-2; no clear D. This CDR3 spans 14 amino acids. Germline CDR1 reads SGHRS; CDR2 reads YFSETQ. V lost 4 bases to trimming and J lost 8 bases, with 18 bases between them. Using reference TRBV5-1 and TRBJ1-2 for the parts outside the CDR3, the full variable domain is KAGVTQTPRYLIKTRGQQVTLSCSPISGHRSVSWYQQTPGQGLQFLFEYFSETQRNKGNFPGRFSGRQFSNSRSEMNVSTLELGDSALYLCASSPPSGFGGYTFGSGTRLTVV.

The chain carries TRBV11-2 and TRBJ1-2; 9 bases fit TRBD1. The CDR3 contains 14 residues. V gave up 1 base and J gave up 6 bases; unmatched junction bases: 3. Germline V gene data show CDR1 as SGHAT and CDR2 as FQNNGV. The CDR3 DNA reads TGTGCCAGCAGCTTAGCCGGGACAGGGAATGGCTACACCTTC. Encoded protein: CASSLAGTGNGYTF.

The CDR3 protein is CASSLSRGQGAMDEQFF. DNA of the CDR3: TGTGCCAGCAGCTTAAGCCGGGGACAGGGGGCGATGGATGAGCAGTTCTTC. V is TRBV7-3 and J is TRBJ2-1; 12 bases are a match to TRBD1. CDR3 length equals 17 residues. Germline V lookup: CDR1 SGHTA, CDR2 FQGTGA. Trimming cost V 1 base and J 8 bases; bases outside gene matches: 9.

This clone was picked up a small number of times. V is TRBV4-3 and J is TRBJ1-4; 7 bases map to TRBD1. J was trimmed by 6 bases and V by 0 bases; bases with no gene match: 10. The CDR3 totals 17 residues. Per germline, CDR1 LGHNA and CDR2 YSLEER. CDR3 region: CASSQDFSAGGYEKLFF. CDR3 DNA: TGCGCCAGCAGCCAAGATTTTTCGGCAGGGGGGTATGAAAAACTGTTTTTT.

J is TRBJ1-1 and V is TRBV2; 11 bases align to TRBD1. The CDR3 consists of 13 residues. CDR1 and CDR2 (germline): SNHLY, FYNNEI. The ends lost 10 bases at V and 4 bases at J; junction bases unmatched: 5. CDR3 sequence reads: CATRTGGRTEAFF. CDR3 DNA: TGTGCCACCAGGACAGGGGGCCGCACTGAAGCTTTCTTT.

A remark on this clone: Other DNA variants within this sample encode the same CDR3. The chain uses TRBV14 and TRBJ2-6; D is unresolved. V lost 3 bases, J lost 0 bases, and 3 bases lay in between. This CDR3 spans 14 amino acids. Per the germline V gene, CDR1 is SGHDN and CDR2 is FVKESK. CDR3 sequence (DNA): TGTGCCAGCAGCCACTACTCTGGGGCCAACGTCCTGACTTTC. Its translation is CASSHYSGANVLTF.

J is TRBJ2-3 and V is TRBV23-1; D is unresolved. TRBV23-1 is an open reading frame whose function is uncertain. V gave up 6 bases and J gave up 2 bases, with 3 bases separating them. This CDR3 is built from 11 residues. CDR3 bases: TGCGCCAGCAGATACACAGATACGCAGTATTTT. Amino acids: CASRYTDTQYF.

The chain carries TRBV15 and TRBJ2-5; D gene ambiguous. The CDR3 runs to 16 residues. Trimming shortened V by 8 bases and J by 0 bases, and 19 bases separated the two germline ends. Germline assignment: CDR1 LNHNV and CDR2 YYDKDF (reference sequence). CDR3 nucleotides: TGTGCCACCTCAAACCGGCAGGCCCCGTACCAAGAGACCCAGTACTTC. This codes for CATSNRQAPYQETQYF.

This rearrangement joins TRBV27 to TRBJ1-5, with 9 bases aligning to TRBD1. Germline lookup yields CDR1 MNHEY and CDR2 SMNVEV (reference sequence). The V gene end was trimmed by 5 bases and the J gene end by 5 bases; junction bases not matched to a gene: 7. This CDR3 spans 15 amino acids. Here the CDR3 reads CASSTLGQGHQPQHF. The DNA for the CDR3 is TGTGCCAGCAGTACGCTGGGACAGGGTCATCAGCCCCAGCATTTT.

V and J are TRBV5-6 and TRBJ2-1; 7 bases are a match to TRBD2. The ends lost 1 base at V and 2 bases at J; junction bases unmatched: 3. The CDR3 runs to 15 residues. The germline V gene has CDR1 SGHDT and CDR2 YYEEEE. The CDR3 is CASSLSLAAYNEQFF. In DNA form, the CDR3 reads TGTGCCAGCAGCTTGAGCCTAGCGGCCTACAATGAGCAGTTCTTC.

The V gene is TRBV7-2, the J gene TRBJ2-4, with TRBD2 matching over 8 bases. The CDR3 has 18 residues. With 5 bases clipped from V and 0 bases from J, the junction kept 12 bases outside the gene matches. The germline CDR1 and CDR2 sequences are SGHTA and FQGNSA. The CDR3 DNA follows: TGTGCCAGCAGCCCAACTAGCGGAAGTGACTTAGCCAAAAACATTCAGTACTTC. As protein: CASSPTSGSDLAKNIQYF.

This chain uses TRBV7-8 with TRBJ2-7, with 8 bases lining up with TRBD2. The CDR3 is 14 residues long. CDR1 is SGHVS and CDR2 is FQNEAQ in the germline V gene. Losses at the gene ends were 4 bases for V and 1 base for J; bases not matched to a gene: 3. CDR3: CASSSGLGSYEQYF. The CDR3 nucleotides are TGTGCCAGCAGCTCGGGACTAGGATCCTACGAGCAGTACTTC.

The rearrangement links TRBV5-8 to TRBJ1-6; no reliable D call. This CDR3 has 15 residues. Per the germline V gene, CDR1 is SGHTS and CDR2 is YDEGEE. V shed 4 bases and J shed 3 bases, with 11 bases lying between them. Here the CDR3 DNA reads TGTGCCAGCAGCGCGGTAGGAATCTATAATTCACCCCTCCACTTT. It yields the protein CASSAVGIYNSPLHF.